This entry lists 20 T cell receptor beta chains sequenced from one sample in a study of CD8 T cells in Susac syndrome. RNA totalling about 0.45 to 1 ug underwent reverse transcription with random hexamers. Using its own MiXCR run on the immunoSEQ multiplex PCR reads, TCRdb lists one record per CDR3 protein. The data contain fewer than 150,000 distinct CDR3 sequences, about 90% of them singletons. The sequenced material came from CD8+ T cells from PBMCs. The origin of the receptors is a human donor with multiple sclerosis.

V usage is TRBV4-1 and J usage is TRBJ2-5, with unresolved D. The germline CDR1 and CDR2 sequences are MGHRA and YSYEKL. Between the trimmed V and J ends, which lost 3 bases and 2 bases, there was a span of 7 bases. The CDR3 is 13 residues long. The CDR3 loop reads CASSQFIQETQYF. DNA for the CDR3: TGCGCCAGCAGCCAGTTTATACAAGAGACCCAGTACTTC.

V usage is TRBV29-1 and J usage is TRBJ1-1; a possible D gene is TRBD1 (5 bases). Germline V lookup: CDR1 SQVTM, CDR2 ANQGSEA. Trimming shortened V by 5 bases and J by 2 bases, and 18 bases separated the two germline ends. The CDR3 totals 15 residues. CDR3 region: CSVMRGRGGNTEAFF. The CDR3 DNA sequence: TGCAGCGTTATGAGGGGACGGGGGGGAAACACTGAAGCTTTCTTT.

This clonotype appeared once. J is TRBJ2-1 and V is TRBV7-2; no reliable D call. The germline V gene encodes CDR1 SGHTA and CDR2 FQGNSA. This CDR3 spans 16 amino acids. The V and J ends lost 4 bases and 0 bases respectively, with 13 bases between them. DNA of the CDR3: TGTGCCAGCAGCTCTGCAGGACGCGGCTCCTACAATGAGCAGTTCTTC. It yields the protein CASSSAGRGSYNEQFF.

There are a few counts of this clonotype. V is TRBV29-1 and J is TRBJ2-4; TRBD2 agrees at 9 bases. The junction had 3 bases not matched to a gene; V was cut back by 4 bases and J by 2 bases. CDR1 and CDR2 (germline): SQVTM, ANQGSEA. This CDR3 is 14 amino acids long. CDR3 protein: CSVVAGVTKNIQYF. The CDR3, as DNA: TGCAGCGTTGTAGCGGGAGTTACCAAAAACATTCAGTACTTC. The variable domain in full, with the rest retrieved from reference TRBV29-1 and TRBJ2-4, is SAVISQKPSRDICQRGTSLTIQCQVDSQVTMMFWYRQQPGQSLTLIATANQGSEATYESGFVIDKFPISRPNLTFSTLTVSNMSPEDSSIYLCSVVAGVTKNIQYFGAGTRLSVL.

This chain connects TRBV19 to TRBJ1-1; D is ambiguous. The CDR3 consists of 13 residues. CDR1 and CDR2 (germline): LNHDA, SQIVND (reference sequence). V was clipped by 2 bases and J by 3 bases, with 7 bases between them. Here the CDR3 DNA reads TGTGCCAGTAGTATAAGCGTGGACACTGAAGCTTTCTTT. Translating gives CASSISVDTEAFF.

The chain combines TRBV2 with TRBJ2-3; D gene ambiguous. Between the trimmed V and J ends, which lost 7 bases and 3 bases, there was a span of 11 bases. Germline V gene data show CDR1 as SNHLY and CDR2 as FYNNEI. This CDR3 has 13 residues. CDR3 nucleotide sequence: TGTGCCAGCACCCTACCAATAACAGATACGCAGTATTTT. Translated: CASTLPITDTQYF.

The chain employs TRBV7-2 and TRBJ2-7; 8 bases fit TRBD1. Germline V gene sequence: CDR1 SGHTA, CDR2 FQGNSA. The CDR3 spans 14 residues. Trimming removed 5 bases from V and 1 base from J; junction bases left unmatched: 4. CDR3 loop: CASSLDRGSYEQYF. For the CDR3, the DNA is TGTGCCAGCAGCCTCGACAGGGGATCCTACGAGCAGTACTTC.

The chain links TRBV12-3 or TRBV12-4 to TRBJ1-1, with D unclear. Trimming shortened V by 3 bases and J by 1 base, and 12 bases separated the two germline ends. The CDR3 sequence is 15 residues long. CDR3 bases: TGTGCCAGCAGTTTCTGGGAGTCGGCGAACACTGAAGCTTTCTTT. It codes for CASSFWESANTEAFF.

This chain uses TRBV30 with TRBJ2-1; D is ambiguous. Germline CDR1 and CDR2: GTSNPN and SVGIG (reference sequence). The V and J ends lost 4 bases and 7 bases respectively, with 11 bases between them. CDR3 length: 12 amino acids. CDR3 sequence (DNA): TGTGCCTGGACTACTCCAGGAAATGAGCAGTTCTTC. It translates to CAWTTPGNEQFF.

J is TRBJ2-1 and V is TRBV12-3 or TRBV12-4; D is perhaps TRBD1 (5 bases). V shed 8 bases and J shed 4 bases, with 18 bases lying between them. The CDR3 loop spans 15 amino acids. CDR3 loop: CASGNRDSRYNEQFF. The CDR3 nucleotides read TGTGCCAGCGGAAATCGAGACAGCAGATACAATGAGCAGTTCTTC.

The J gene is TRBJ1-1, the V gene TRBV6-6, with TRBD1 matching 10 bases. The length of the CDR3 is 13 residues. Germline V lookup: CDR1 MNHNY, CDR2 SVGAGI (reference sequence). The trim removed 6 bases at V and 5 bases at J, leaving 3 bases unmatched. As DNA, the CDR3 is TGTGCCAGCAGCCGGGACAGGGGTACTGAAGCTTTCTTT. It is translated as CASSRDRGTEAFF.

The chain links TRBV9 to TRBJ2-7; 9 bases fit TRBD2. Germline CDR1 reads SGDLS; CDR2 reads YYNGEE. With V trimmed by 4 bases and J by 4 bases, 6 bases remained unmatched. The CDR3 has 14 amino acids. This CDR3 reads CASSSGLAMYEQYF. Written as DNA, the CDR3 is TGTGCCAGCAGCTCGGGACTAGCCATGTACGAGCAGTACTTC.

The rearrangement links TRBV3-1 to TRBJ2-1, with TRBD2 identical over 7 bases. The V gene's germline CDR1 is LGHDT and CDR2 YNNKEL (reference sequence). With 8 bases clipped from V and 2 bases from J, the junction kept 6 bases outside the gene matches. CDR3 size: 14 residues. Here the CDR3 DNA reads TGTGCCAGCGGGGGGGAGGGGCCCTACAATGAGCAGTTCTTC. Amino acids: CASGGEGPYNEQFF.

This clonotype was picked up a small number of times. This rearrangement joins TRBV4-1 to TRBJ2-4; possible D gene TRBD2, 5 bases. CDR1 and CDR2 (germline): MGHRA, YSYEKL. V lost 1 base, J lost 4 bases, and 8 bases lay in between. The CDR3 sequence is 14 residues long. CDR3 coding DNA: TGCGCCAGCAGCCAAGCGACGGGGAAAAACATTCAGTACTTC. Its translation: CASSQATGKNIQYF.

The rearrangement links TRBV7-8 to TRBJ2-7, with TRBD1 matching 7 bases. This CDR3 is built from 14 residues. The J segment lost 0 bases and the V segment lost 5 bases, leaving 4 bases of the junction unmatched. The germline V gene encodes CDR1 SGHVS and CDR2 FQNEAQ. CDR3 protein: CASSHDRASYEQYF. For the CDR3, the DNA is TGTGCCAGCAGCCACGACAGGGCCTCCTACGAGCAGTACTTC.

The genes are TRBV29-1 and TRBJ2-3; no definite D call. From germline, CDR1 is SQVTM and CDR2 ANQGSEA. CDR3 length equals 14 residues. The V end was cut by 6 bases, the J end by 4 bases, with 17 bases between. CDR3 sequence (DNA): TGCAGCGTCTCCATTGAGTACGTCGCAGATACGCAGTATTTT. Its protein product is CSVSIEYVADTQYF.

The chain couples TRBV20-1 to TRBJ1-1; 7 positions match TRBD1. Germline trimming cut 5 bases from V and 5 bases from J; bases unmatched to any gene: 5. Germline V gives CDR1 DFQATT, CDR2 SNEGSKA (reference sequence). The CDR3 spans 12 residues. The CDR3, as DNA: TGCAGTGCTCAAACAGGGGAAACTGAAGCTTTCTTT. This sequence encodes CSAQTGETEAFF.

The J gene is TRBJ2-3, the V gene TRBV15, with no clear D. The CDR3 consists of 14 residues. Trimming pared 0 bases from V and 1 base from J, leaving 5 bases between. Germline-derived CDR1 and CDR2 are LNHNV and YYDKDF (reference sequence). CDR3 residues: CATSRDDRTDTQYF. As DNA, the CDR3 is TGTGCCACCAGCAGAGATGACCGCACAGATACGCAGTATTTT.

The chain recombines TRBV5-4 with TRBJ2-7; D perhaps matches TRBD1 (6 bases). Germline V gives CDR1 SGHNT, CDR2 YYREEE (reference sequence). V dropped 0 bases and J dropped 7 bases, with 17 bases sitting between them. The CDR3 runs to 15 residues. In DNA form, the CDR3 reads TGTGCCAGCAGCTTGGGGGACACCCCACTATGGGAGCAGTACTTC. It translates to CASSLGDTPLWEQYF.

This chain connects TRBV15 to TRBJ2-6; 9 positions agree with TRBD1. This CDR3 contains 18 residues. Germline CDR1 reads LNHNV; CDR2 reads YYDKDF (reference sequence). J was trimmed by 0 bases and V by 5 bases; bases with no gene match: 8. This CDR3 is CATSEPGQGPSGANVLTF. In DNA form, the CDR3 reads TGTGCCACCAGCGAACCGGGACAGGGACCCTCTGGGGCCAACGTCCTGACTTTC.